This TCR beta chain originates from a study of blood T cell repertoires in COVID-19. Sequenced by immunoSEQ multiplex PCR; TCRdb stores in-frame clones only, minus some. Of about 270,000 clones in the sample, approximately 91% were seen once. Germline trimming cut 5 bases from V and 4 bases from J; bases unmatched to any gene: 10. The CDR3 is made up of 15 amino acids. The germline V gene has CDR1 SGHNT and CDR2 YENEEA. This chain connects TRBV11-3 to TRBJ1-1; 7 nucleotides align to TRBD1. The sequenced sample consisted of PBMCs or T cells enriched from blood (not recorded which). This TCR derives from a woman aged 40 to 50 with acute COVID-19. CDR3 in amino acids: CASSPRDQGGTEAFF. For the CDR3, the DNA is TGTGCCAGCAGCCCCCGGGACCAGGGGGGCACTGAAGCTTTCTTT.